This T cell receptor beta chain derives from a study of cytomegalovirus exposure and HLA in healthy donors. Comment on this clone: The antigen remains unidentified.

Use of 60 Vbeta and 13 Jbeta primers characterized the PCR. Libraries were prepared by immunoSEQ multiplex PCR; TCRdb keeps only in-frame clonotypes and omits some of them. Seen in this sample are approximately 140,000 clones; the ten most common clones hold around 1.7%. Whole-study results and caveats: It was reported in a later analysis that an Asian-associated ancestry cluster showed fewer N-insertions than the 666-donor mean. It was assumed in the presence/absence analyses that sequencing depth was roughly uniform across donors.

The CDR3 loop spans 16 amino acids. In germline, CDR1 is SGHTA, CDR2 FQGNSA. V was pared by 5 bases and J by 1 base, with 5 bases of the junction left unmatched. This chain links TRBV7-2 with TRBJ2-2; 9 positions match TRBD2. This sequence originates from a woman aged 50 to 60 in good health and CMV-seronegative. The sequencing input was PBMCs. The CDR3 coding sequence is TGTGCCAGCAGCCCGCAACTAGCGGGGAACACCGGGGAGCTGTTTTTT. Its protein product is CASSPQLAGNTGELFF.